The clone carrying this T cell receptor beta chain came up a few times. What it binds is unknown. This entry belongs to a study of vaccination and CD4 T cells after COVID-19. Germline V gene lookup returns CDR1 LNHNV and CDR2 YYDKDF (reference sequence). The CDR3 runs to 14 residues. V shed 1 base and J shed 4 bases, with 10 bases lying between them. As for treatment: approximately 10-day PBMC culture with coronavirus spike peptide pools or control peptides (ViraFEST assay). Peptide-pool expansion of antigen-specific T cells preceded TCR sequencing in ViraFEST. Wells contained roughly 1.9 million PBMCs each, and these were cultured with about 9.9 IU/ml IL-2 and around 9.6 ug/ml peptide pools. Negative-selection isolation of CD4+ T cells was performed after more than 8 days of culture. The Oncomine TCR Beta short-read assay was applied to DNA of cultured CD4+ T cells. From the PCR reads, TCRdb called clonotypes with MiXCR, one entry per CDR3 protein. The repertoire holds 11,000 or so distinct CDR3 sequences, with around 64% as singletons.

The source material was CD4+ T cells from blood, cultured in vitro. This chain links TRBV15 with TRBJ1-2, with D unresolved. The source of this sequence is a human donor who had recovered from COVID-19. The CDR3 protein is CATSRARESYGYTF. The DNA for the CDR3 is TGTGCCACCAGCAGAGCACGGGAATCCTATGGCTACACCTTC.